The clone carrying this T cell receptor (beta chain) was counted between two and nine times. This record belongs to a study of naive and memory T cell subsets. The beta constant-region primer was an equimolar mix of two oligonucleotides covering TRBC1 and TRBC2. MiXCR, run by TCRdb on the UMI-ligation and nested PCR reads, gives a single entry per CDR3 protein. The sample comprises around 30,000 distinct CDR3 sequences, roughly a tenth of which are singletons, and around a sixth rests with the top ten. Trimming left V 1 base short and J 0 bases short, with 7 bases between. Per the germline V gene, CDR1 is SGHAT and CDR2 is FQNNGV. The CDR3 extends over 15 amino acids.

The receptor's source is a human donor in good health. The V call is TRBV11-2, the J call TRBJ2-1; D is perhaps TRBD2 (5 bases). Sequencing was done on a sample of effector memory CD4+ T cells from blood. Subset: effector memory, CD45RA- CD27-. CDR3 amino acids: CASSLGTGSYNEQFF. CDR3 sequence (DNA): TGTGCCAGCAGCTTAGGGACTGGCTCCTACAATGAGCAGTTCTTC.